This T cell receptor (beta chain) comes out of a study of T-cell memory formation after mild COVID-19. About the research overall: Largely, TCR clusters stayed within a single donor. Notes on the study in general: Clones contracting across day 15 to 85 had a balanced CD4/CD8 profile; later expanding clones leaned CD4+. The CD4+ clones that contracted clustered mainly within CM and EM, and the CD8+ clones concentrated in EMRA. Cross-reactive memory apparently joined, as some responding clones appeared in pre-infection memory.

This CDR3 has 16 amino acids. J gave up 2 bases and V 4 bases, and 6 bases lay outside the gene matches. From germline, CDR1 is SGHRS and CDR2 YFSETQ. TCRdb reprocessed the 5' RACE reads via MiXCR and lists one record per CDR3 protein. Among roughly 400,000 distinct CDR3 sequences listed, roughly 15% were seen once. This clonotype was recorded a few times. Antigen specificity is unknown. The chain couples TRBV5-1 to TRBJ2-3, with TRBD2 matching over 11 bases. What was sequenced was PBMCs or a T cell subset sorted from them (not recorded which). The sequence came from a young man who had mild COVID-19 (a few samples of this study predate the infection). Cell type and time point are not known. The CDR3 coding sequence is TGCGCCAGCAGCATGGGTAGCGGGGGGGTCACAGATACGCAGTATTTT. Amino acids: CASSMGSGGVTDTQYF.